A single sample is the source of the 22 T cell receptor beta chains below, sequenced in a study of T cell responses to AZD1222 COVID-19 vaccine (dated by TCRdb to the early 2020s). The library was produced with the immunoSEQ multiplex PCR assay. In its TCRdb copy, this immuneACCESS table keeps in-frame sequences only and misses some clones. Where compared with another copy, unresolved V genes explain less than half of these, and the others have no known cause. This sample comprises roughly 100,000 clones, about nine tenths of them detected only once. The ten largest account for roughly 26% of the sample. Sample time point, as interpreted from the label and publication: baseline before first vaccination. The sample in question was peripheral blood, obtained on day 0 of AZD1222 vaccination. The receptors stem from an adult in good health.

This clone was counted between two and nine times. The chain uses TRBV29-1 and TRBJ1-4, with D possibly matching TRBD1 (6 bases). The CDR3 totals 13 residues. V lost 3 bases, J lost 8 bases, and 13 bases lay in between. CDR1 is SQVTM and CDR2 is ANQGSEA in the germline V gene. CDR3 sequence (DNA): TGCAGCGTTGACCAGGGGATAGACGAAAAACTGTTTTTT. Translation gives CSVDQGIDEKLFF.

The chain joins TRBV15 to TRBJ1-1; 9 bases fit TRBD1. With 5 bases clipped from V and 4 bases from J, the junction kept 5 bases outside the gene matches. Germline V gene lookup returns CDR1 LNHNV and CDR2 YYDKDF (reference sequence). The CDR3 runs 14 residues. CDR3 sequence: CATSRDRVGTEAFF. The CDR3 bases are TGTGCCACCAGCCGGGACAGGGTGGGCACTGAAGCTTTCTTT.

V usage is TRBV2 and J usage is TRBJ1-1; a possible D gene is TRBD1 (6 bases). Germline CDR1 SNHLY, CDR2 FYNNEI. The CDR3 is made up of 13 amino acids. V shed 11 bases and J shed 4 bases, with 17 bases lying between them. The DNA for the CDR3 is TGTGCCGTGGGGGGCAGGGGCCTCACTGAAGCTTTCTTT. It encodes CAVGGRGLTEAFF.

In this sample, this clone turned up once. The chain has TRBV10-3 and TRBJ2-7, with D possibly matching TRBD2 (5 bases). The CDR3 runs 14 residues. Trimming removed 3 bases from V and 3 bases from J, with 12 bases in between. Germline values: CDR1 ENHRY, CDR2 SYGVKD. CDR3 loop: CAISDSGVNYEQYF. The CDR3, as DNA: TGTGCCATCAGTGATTCCGGGGTAAACTACGAGCAGTACTTC.

This rearrangement joins TRBV11-3 to TRBJ2-5; 10 positions agree with TRBD1. The germline gives CDR1 SGHNT, CDR2 YENEEA. With V trimmed by 5 bases and J by 5 bases, 5 bases remained unmatched. The length of the CDR3 is 14 residues. CDR3 nucleotides: TGTGCCAGCAGCCCGGGGACAGGGGTTGAGACCCAGTACTTC. As protein: CASSPGTGVETQYF.

About this clone: The same CDR3 can be traced to other DNA sequences in this sample. The chain uses TRBV7-3 and TRBJ2-7, with TRBD1 identical over 10 bases. The junction had 3 bases not matched to a gene; V was cut back by 5 bases and J by 2 bases. Germline assignment: CDR1 SGHTA and CDR2 FQGTGA. This CDR3 is 14 amino acids long. This CDR3 is CASSPGTGAYEQYF. The DNA of the CDR3 is TGTGCCAGCAGCCCCGGGACAGGGGCCTACGAGCAGTACTTC.

The chain is built from TRBV2 and TRBJ2-7; the match to TRBD2 covers 14 bases. The germline V gene encodes CDR1 SNHLY and CDR2 FYNNEI. Germline trimming cut 9 bases from V and 6 bases from J; bases unmatched to any gene: 10. This CDR3 contains 15 residues. CDR3 DNA: TGTGCCAGTATGGGGACTAGCGGGAGCGTTGGCGAGCAGTACTTC. Its translation: CASMGTSGSVGEQYF. Looking up the rest from reference TRBV2 and TRBJ2-7 gives the full variable domain: EPEVTQTPSHQVTQMGQEVILRCVPISNHLYFYWYRQILGQKVEFLVSFYNNEISEKSEIFDDQFSVERPDGSNFTLKIRSTKLEDSAMYFCASMGTSGSVGEQYFGPGTRLTVT.

The gene calls are TRBV9 and TRBJ2-7, with 10 bases matching TRBD2. The CDR3 has 15 residues. V was pared by 1 base and J by 7 bases, with 8 bases of the junction left unmatched. Germline values: CDR1 SGDLS, CDR2 YYNGEE. CDR3 protein: CASSVSGQREGEQYF. CDR3 sequence (DNA): TGTGCCAGCAGCGTATCGGGCCAGCGGGAGGGTGAGCAGTACTTC.

The chain employs TRBV19 and TRBJ2-2; tentatively, D is TRBD1 or TRBD2 (7 bases each). The CDR3 is made up of 15 amino acids. Germline CDR1 LNHDA, CDR2 SQIVND (reference sequence). The germline V and J ends were trimmed by 6 bases and 5 bases, with 16 bases remaining between them. The CDR3 region has the DNA TGTGCCAGTAGCAGGTCCAGGGGGGGGACCGGGGAGCTGTTTTTT. It specifies CASSRSRGGTGELFF.

The chain employs TRBV10-3 and TRBJ2-3, with D possibly matching TRBD1 (6 bases). Germline-derived CDR1 and CDR2 are ENHRY and SYGVKD. The ends were cut back, 0 bases at V and 4 bases at J, with 14 bases in the middle. This CDR3 is built from 16 residues. CDR3 residues: CAISESIQGGADTQYF. For the CDR3, the DNA is TGTGCCATCAGTGAGTCCATACAGGGCGGAGCAGATACGCAGTATTTT.

Here the CDR3 reads CASRTLAGSTDTQYF. Here the CDR3 DNA reads TGTGCCAGCAGAACACTAGCGGGGTCCACAGATACGCAGTATTTT. The rearrangement joins TRBV6-5 to TRBJ2-3; 10 bases align to TRBD2. The V and J ends lost 6 bases and 2 bases, in that order; junction bases with no gene match: 5. CDR1 and CDR2 (germline): MNHEY, SVGAGI. This CDR3 has 15 amino acids.

This clone was detected once. The rearrangement joins TRBV9 to TRBJ2-5; weak D call: TRBD2 (5 bases). The V end lost 3 bases, the J end lost 1 base, and 10 bases lay between the germline ends. Germline CDR1 and CDR2: SGDLS and YYNGEE. The CDR3 runs 14 residues. Here the CDR3 DNA reads TGTGCCAGCAGCGCGGGGAACTTCCAAGAGACCCAGTACTTC. This translates into CASSAGNFQETQYF.

This clone has just one count. The chain combines TRBV28 with TRBJ2-2, with 8 bases identical to TRBD2. CDR3 size: 23 residues. With V trimmed by 2 bases and J by 0 bases, 23 bases remained unmatched. Germline lookup yields CDR1 MDHEN and CDR2 SYDVKM. Here the CDR3 DNA reads TGTGCCAGCAGTTTAAACCCCCGGAGGGCCCCGGGAGGGCTGAACCCGAACACCGGGGAGCTGTTTTTT. Translated, it gives CASSLNPRRAPGGLNPNTGELFF.

In DNA, the CDR3 is TGTGCCTGGAGTACCGGACTAGCGGGAGCGGGGGAGACCCAGTACTTC. Translation gives CAWSTGLAGAGETQYF. J is TRBJ2-5 and V is TRBV30; 13 nucleotides line up with TRBD2. Germline V CDR1 and CDR2: GTSNPN, SVGIG (reference sequence). J gave up 5 bases and V 2 bases, and 8 bases lay outside the gene matches. This CDR3 contains 16 residues.

On this clone itself: One junction end does not reproduce the germline sequence, and a read error may be involved. The rearrangement joins TRBV7-7 to TRBJ2-1, with D uncertain. CDR1 is SSHAT and CDR2 is FNYEAQ in the germline V gene (reference sequence). The CDR3 sequence is 13 residues long. The CDR3 DNA reads TGTGCTAGCAGCTTAGATAGTGGTGATGAGCAGTTCTTC. Encoded protein: CASSLDSGDEQFF.

This chain links TRBV30 with TRBJ2-3; no definite D call. V shed 1 base and J shed 9 bases, with 20 bases lying between them. The CDR3 spans 15 residues. Germline V CDR1 and CDR2: GTSNPN, SVGIG (reference sequence). As DNA, the CDR3 is TGTGCCTGGAGTGAGGGCACCGCAGGCATTGAAACGCAGTATTTT. It codes for CAWSEGTAGIETQYF.

The rearrangement links TRBV6-5 to TRBJ1-3; D is ambiguous. Trimming pared 4 bases from V and 0 bases from J, leaving 7 bases between. The CDR3 has 14 residues. Germline V lookup: CDR1 MNHEY, CDR2 SVGAGI. The CDR3 DNA sequence: TGTGCCAGCAGTTCGGGATACTCTGGAAACACCATATATTTT. This translates into CASSSGYSGNTIYF.

This clone showed up just a few times. This sequence joins TRBV20-1 and TRBJ2-2; tentative D call: TRBD2 (6 bases). CDR3 length: 14 residues. Trimming shortened V by 3 bases and J by 4 bases, and 12 bases separated the two germline ends. The V gene's germline CDR1 is DFQATT and CDR2 SNEGSKA (reference sequence). CDR3 sequence reads: CSASLLAGTGELFF. CDR3 nucleotide sequence: TGCAGTGCTAGTCTACTAGCTGGCACCGGGGAGCTGTTTTTT.

The CDR3: CATSDPRGGEVEKLFF. The CDR3 nucleotides are TGTGCCACCAGTGATCCCCGAGGAGGGGAAGTGGAAAAACTGTTTTTT. The rearrangement uses TRBV24-1 and TRBJ1-4, with a weak D call TRBD1 (5 bases). Trimming shortened V by 3 bases and J by 8 bases, and 18 bases separated the two germline ends. Looked up from germline, CDR1 is KGHDR and CDR2 is SFDVKD. The CDR3 is made up of 16 amino acids.

The table lists this clone with a few counts. The CDR3 DNA follows: TGTGCCAGCAGCTCGGACAGCTCTAATGAAAAACTGTTTTTT. This codes for CASSSDSSNEKLFF. The genes are TRBV7-2 and TRBJ1-4, with a possible D match to TRBD1 (6 bases). CDR3 length: 14 amino acids. The ends were cut back, 4 bases at V and 3 bases at J, with 9 bases in the middle. CDR1 is SGHTA, CDR2 FQGNSA, per germline.

This clone was observed a single time. V is TRBV28 and J is TRBJ2-7; D unclear. The V gene's germline CDR1 is MDHEN and CDR2 SYDVKM. The CDR3 is 11 residues long. Trimming pared 6 bases from V and 4 bases from J, leaving 7 bases between. In DNA, the CDR3 is TGTGCCAGCAGCGCCTTGTACGAGCAGTACTTC. Its translation: CASSALYEQYF.

This clone is a singleton in its sample. The chain is built from TRBV3-1 (or the pseudogene TRBV3-2) and TRBJ2-3; perhaps TRBD1 as D (6 bases). The germline V and J ends were trimmed by 4 bases and 1 base, with 12 bases remaining between them. The CDR3 is 15 amino acids. Germline CDR1 LGHDT, CDR2 YNNKEL (reference sequence). CDR3 amino acids: CASSLRGLGTDTQYF. The CDR3 DNA reads TGTGCCAGCAGCCTCAGGGGTCTGGGCACAGATACGCAGTATTTT.